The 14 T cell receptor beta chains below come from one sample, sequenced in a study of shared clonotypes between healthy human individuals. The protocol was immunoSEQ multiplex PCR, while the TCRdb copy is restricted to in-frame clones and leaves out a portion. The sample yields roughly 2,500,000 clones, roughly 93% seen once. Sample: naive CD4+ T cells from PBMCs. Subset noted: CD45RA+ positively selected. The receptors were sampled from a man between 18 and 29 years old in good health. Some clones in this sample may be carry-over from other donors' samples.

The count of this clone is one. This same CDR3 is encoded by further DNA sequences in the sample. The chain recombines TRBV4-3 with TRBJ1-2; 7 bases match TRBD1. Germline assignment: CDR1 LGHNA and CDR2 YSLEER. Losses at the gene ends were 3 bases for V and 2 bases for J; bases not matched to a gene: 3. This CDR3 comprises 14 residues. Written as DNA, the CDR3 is TGCGCCAGCAGCCAGAGACAGGGCAACTATGGCTACACCTTC. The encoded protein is CASSQRQGNYGYTF.

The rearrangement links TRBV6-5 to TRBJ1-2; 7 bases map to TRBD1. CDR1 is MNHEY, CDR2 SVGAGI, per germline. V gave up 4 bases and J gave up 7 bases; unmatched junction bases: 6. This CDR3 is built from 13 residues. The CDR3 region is CASSSDRVGGYTF. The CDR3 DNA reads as TGTGCCAGCAGTTCCGACAGGGTGGGTGGCTACACCTTC.

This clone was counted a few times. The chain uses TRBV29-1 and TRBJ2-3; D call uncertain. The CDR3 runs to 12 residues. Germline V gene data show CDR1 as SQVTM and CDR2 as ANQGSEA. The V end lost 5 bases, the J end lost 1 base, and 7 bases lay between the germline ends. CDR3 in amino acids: CSVPSGTDTQYF. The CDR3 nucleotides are TGCAGCGTTCCCTCGGGCACAGATACGCAGTATTTT.

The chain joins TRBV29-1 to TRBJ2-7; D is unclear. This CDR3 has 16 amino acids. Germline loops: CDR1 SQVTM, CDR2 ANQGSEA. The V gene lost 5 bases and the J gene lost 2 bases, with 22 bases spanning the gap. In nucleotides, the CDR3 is TGCAGCGTTTTCTCTCCGGAGATGGCGGAAACCTACGAGCAGTACTTC. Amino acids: CSVFSPEMAETYEQYF.

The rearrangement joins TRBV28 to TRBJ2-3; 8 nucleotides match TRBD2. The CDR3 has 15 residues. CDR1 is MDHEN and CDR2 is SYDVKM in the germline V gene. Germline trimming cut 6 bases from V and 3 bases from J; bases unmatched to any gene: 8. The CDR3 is CASSPTGRGTDTQYF. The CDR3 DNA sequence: TGTGCCAGCAGCCCCACCGGGAGGGGTACAGATACGCAGTATTTT.

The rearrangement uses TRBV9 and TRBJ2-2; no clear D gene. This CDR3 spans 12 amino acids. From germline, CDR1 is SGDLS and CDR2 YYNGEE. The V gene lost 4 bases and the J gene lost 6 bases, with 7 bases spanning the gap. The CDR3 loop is CASSLWAGELFF. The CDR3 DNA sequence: TGTGCCAGCAGCCTTTGGGCCGGGGAGCTGTTTTTT.

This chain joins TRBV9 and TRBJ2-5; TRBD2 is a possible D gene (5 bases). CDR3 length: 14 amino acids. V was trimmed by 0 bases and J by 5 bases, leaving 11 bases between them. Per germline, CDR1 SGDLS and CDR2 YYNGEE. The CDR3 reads CASSVAGKIETQYF. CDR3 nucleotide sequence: TGTGCCAGCAGCGTAGCCGGGAAAATTGAGACCCAGTACTTC.

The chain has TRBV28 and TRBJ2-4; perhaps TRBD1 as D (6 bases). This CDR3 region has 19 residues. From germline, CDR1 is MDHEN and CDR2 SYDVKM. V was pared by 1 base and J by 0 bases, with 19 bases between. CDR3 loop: CASSLFAGQRLLAKNIQYF. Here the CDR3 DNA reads TGTGCCAGCAGTTTATTCGCCGGACAGCGCCTACTAGCCAAAAACATTCAGTACTTC.

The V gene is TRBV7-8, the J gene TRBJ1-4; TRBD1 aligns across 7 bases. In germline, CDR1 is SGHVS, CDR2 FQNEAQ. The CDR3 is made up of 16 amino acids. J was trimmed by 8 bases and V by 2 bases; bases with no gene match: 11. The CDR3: CASSLPRTGYSEKLFF. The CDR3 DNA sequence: TGTGCCAGCAGCTTACCAAGGACAGGATACTCAGAAAAACTGTTTTTT. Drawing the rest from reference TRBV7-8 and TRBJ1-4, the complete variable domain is GAGVSQSPRYKVAKRGQDVALRCDPISGHVSLFWYQQALGQGPEFLTYFQNEAQLDKSGLPSDRFFAERPEGSVSTLKIQRTQQEDSAVYLCASSLPRTGYSEKLFFGSGTQLSVL.

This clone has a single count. CDR3 in amino acids: CASSPGATYEQYF. The DNA of the CDR3 is TGCGCCAGCAGTCCCGGGGCTACCTACGAGCAGTACTTC. This chain connects TRBV10-1 to TRBJ2-7; D possibly uses TRBD1 or TRBD2 (5 bases each). CDR1 and CDR2 (germline): WNHNN, SYGVQD (reference sequence). Trimming left V 5 bases short and J 2 bases short, with 10 bases between. This CDR3 is built from 13 residues.

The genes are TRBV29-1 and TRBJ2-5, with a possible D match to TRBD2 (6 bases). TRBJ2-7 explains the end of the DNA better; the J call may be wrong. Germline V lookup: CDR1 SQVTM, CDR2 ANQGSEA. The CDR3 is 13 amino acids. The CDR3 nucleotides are TGCAGCGTTGAAAAGGGTAGCGGCTACGAGCAGTACTTC. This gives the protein CSVEKGSGYEQYF.

The CDR3 is CASSQVRNEQFF. The CDR3 DNA follows: TGCGCCAGCAGCCAAGTCCGCAATGAGCAGTTCTTC. V and J are TRBV4-3 and TRBJ2-1; D remains ambiguous. CDR3 size: 12 residues. Germline-derived CDR1 and CDR2 are LGHNA and YSLEER. Trimming took 1 base from V and 6 from J, leaving 4 bases between them.

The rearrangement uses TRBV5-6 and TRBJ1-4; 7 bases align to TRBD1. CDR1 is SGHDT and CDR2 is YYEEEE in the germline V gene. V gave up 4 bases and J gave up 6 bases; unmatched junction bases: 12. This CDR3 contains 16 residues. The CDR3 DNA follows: TGTGCCAGCAGCCTACGAAAGGACAGGTCGTATGAAAAACTGTTTTTT. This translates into CASSLRKDRSYEKLFF.

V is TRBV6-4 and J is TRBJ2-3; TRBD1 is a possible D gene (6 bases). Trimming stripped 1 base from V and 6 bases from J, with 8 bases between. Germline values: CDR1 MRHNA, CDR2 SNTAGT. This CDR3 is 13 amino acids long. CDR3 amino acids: CASSDLQGDTQYF. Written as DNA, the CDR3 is TGTGCCAGCAGTGACTTACAGGGTGATACGCAGTATTTT.